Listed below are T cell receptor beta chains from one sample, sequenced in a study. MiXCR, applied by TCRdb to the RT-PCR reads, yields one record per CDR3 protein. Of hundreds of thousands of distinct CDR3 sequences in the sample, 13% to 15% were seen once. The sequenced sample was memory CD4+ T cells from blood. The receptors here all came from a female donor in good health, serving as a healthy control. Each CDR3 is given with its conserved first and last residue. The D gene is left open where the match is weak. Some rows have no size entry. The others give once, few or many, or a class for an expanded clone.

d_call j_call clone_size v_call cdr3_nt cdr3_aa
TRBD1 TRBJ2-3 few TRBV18 TGTGCCAGCTCACCTCAGGGGGCACTCCGCACAGATACGCAGTATTTT CASSPQGALRTDTQYF
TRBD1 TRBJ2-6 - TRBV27 TGTGCCAGCAGTTCTAGCCGGGACAGGGTGTCTGGGGCCAACGTCCTGACTTTC CASSSSRDRVSGANVLTF
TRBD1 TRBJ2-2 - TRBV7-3 TGTGCCAGCAGCCCCCAGGGGGAAGACACCGGGGAGCTGTTTTTT CASSPQGEDTGELFF
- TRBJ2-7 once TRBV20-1 TGCAGTGCTAGAGGGCTCTACCCGGGTTCCGAGCAGTACTTC CSARGLYPGSEQYF
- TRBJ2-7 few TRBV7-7 TGTGCTAGCAGCTTAGGAGTCGACAGCTCCTACGAGCAGTACTTC CASSLGVDSSYEQYF
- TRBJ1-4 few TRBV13 TGTGCCAGCAGCCACGGGACGTTTCAAAATGAAAAACTGTTTTTT CASSHGTFQNEKLFF
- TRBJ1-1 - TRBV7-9 TGTGCCAGCAGCTTACCTTCCCGGCAGCAGTCGAACACTGAAGCTTTCTTT CASSLPSRQQSNTEAFF
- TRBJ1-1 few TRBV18 TGTGCCAGCTCACCGAGGGGACCAACGAACACTGAAGCTTTCTTT CASSPRGPTNTEAFF
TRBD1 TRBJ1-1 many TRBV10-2 TGCGCCAGCAGCCCGGACAGGGGGAGAGGTGAAGCTTTCTTT CASSPDRGRGEAFF
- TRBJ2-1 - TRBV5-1 TGCGCCAGCAGCTCAAACGGCGCGATGCATTACAATGAGCAGTTCTTC CASSSNGAMHYNEQFF
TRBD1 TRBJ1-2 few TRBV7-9 TGTGCCAGCAGCTTAGTCGGGACAGGGCCTAACTATGGCTACACCTTC CASSLVGTGPNYGYTF
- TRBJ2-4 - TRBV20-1 TGCAGTGCTAGTGCCCACGCCAAAAACATTCAGTACTTC CSASAHAKNIQYF
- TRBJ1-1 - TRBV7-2 TGTGCCAGCAGCTGGGACTCAACGAACACTGAAGCTTTCTTT CASSWDSTNTEAFF
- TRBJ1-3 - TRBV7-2 TGTGCCAGCAGCTTAGGATCAGGTCTCTCTGGAAACACCATATATTTT CASSLGSGLSGNTIYF
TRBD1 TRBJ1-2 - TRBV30 TGTGCCTGGAGTTGGACAGGGGCTTATGGCTACACCTTC CAWSWTGAYGYTF
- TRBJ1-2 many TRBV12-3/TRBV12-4 TGTGCCAGCAGTTTGTCCGGAGAGGGCCGTCTCTATGGCTACACCTTC CASSLSGEGRLYGYTF
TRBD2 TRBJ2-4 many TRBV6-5 TGTGCCAGCAGTGAACTAGCGGCAGGGAGGAACATTCAGTACTTC CASSELAAGRNIQYF